These 22 T cell receptor beta chains came from one sample sequenced in a study of monozygotic twins with cystic fibrosis. Sequencing used immunoSEQ multiplex PCR; TCRdb keeps in-frame clones, though not all of them. This table holds 11,000 to 15,000 clones, about 98% found once. Material: blood. The origin of the receptors is a girl aged 2 to 10 with cystic fibrosis.

This chain joins TRBV19 and TRBJ1-1; no clear D gene. V shed 8 bases and J shed 1 base, with 11 bases lying between them. The CDR3 runs 13 residues. CDR1 and CDR2 from the germline V gene are LNHDA and SQIVND (reference sequence). The CDR3 DNA reads TGTGCCAGTTCCGGGTCATCGAACACTGAAGCTTTCTTT. Translating it yields CASSGSSNTEAFF.

This chain connects TRBV19 to TRBJ1-4, with D perhaps matching TRBD1 (5 bases). V shed 5 bases and J shed 7 bases, with 17 bases lying between them. Germline V gene lookup returns CDR1 LNHDA and CDR2 SQIVND (reference sequence). The CDR3 is made up of 15 amino acids. CDR3 amino acids: CASSARSGRGEKLFF. The CDR3 DNA reads as TGTGCCAGTAGTGCCCGATCAGGGCGCGGTGAAAAACTGTTTTTT.

The V call is TRBV28, the J call TRBJ2-6; D perhaps matches TRBD2 (5 bases). V was trimmed by 2 bases and J by 2 bases, leaving 19 bases between them. The CDR3 extends over 19 amino acids. Germline V lookup: CDR1 MDHEN, CDR2 SYDVKM. The CDR3 DNA follows: TGTGCCAGCAGTTTACTCCTAGCCCTCGAGGGTGCTGGGGCCAACGTCCTGACTTTC. Translated: CASSLLLALEGAGANVLTF.

The chain carries TRBV4-3 and TRBJ2-2; D may be TRBD1 or TRBD2 (6 bases each). V gave up 0 bases and J gave up 5 bases, with 13 bases separating them. Germline V gene data show CDR1 as LGHNA and CDR2 as YSLEER. The CDR3 extends over 16 amino acids. CDR3: CASSQDPGAGTGELFF. Here the CDR3 DNA reads TGCGCCAGCAGCCAAGATCCGGGGGCTGGGACCGGGGAGCTGTTTTTT.

In DNA form, the CDR3 reads TGCGCCAGCAGCCAAGCTAATCAGCTGTCCTACGAGCAGTACTTC. It specifies CASSQANQLSYEQYF. J is TRBJ2-7 and V is TRBV4-1; D gene unclear. This CDR3 spans 15 amino acids. V shed 1 base and J shed 1 base, with 11 bases lying between them. The germline V gene has CDR1 MGHRA and CDR2 YSYEKL.

The gene calls are TRBV7-2 and TRBJ2-1; D gene unclear. The CDR3 length is 17 residues. Trimming stripped 1 base from V and 3 bases from J, with 16 bases between. Looked up from germline, CDR1 is SGHTA and CDR2 is FQGNSA. The CDR3 loop is CASSLGAPSNNYNEQFF. CDR3 DNA sequence: TGTGCCAGCAGCTTAGGGGCCCCATCAAATAACTACAATGAGCAGTTCTTC.

In this sample, this clone turned up once. The chain is built from TRBV7-8 and TRBJ1-2; 10 bases map to TRBD1. Germline V gene data show CDR1 as SGHVS and CDR2 as FQNEAQ. The CDR3 runs to 16 residues. V was clipped by 0 bases and J by 7 bases; unmatched bases: 8. In DNA, the CDR3 is TGTGCCAGCAGCTTAGCGGTGACAGGGGGCCGGGGTGGCTACACCTTC. Protein product: CASSLAVTGGRGGYTF.

The rearrangement joins TRBV19 to TRBJ2-1, with D tentatively TRBD1 or TRBD2 (5 bases each). The V end was cut by 5 bases, the J end by 0 bases, with 11 bases between. The germline V gene encodes CDR1 LNHDA and CDR2 SQIVND (reference sequence). The CDR3 runs to 15 residues. The CDR3 sequence is CASSLGPSSYNEQFF. The CDR3 DNA reads TGTGCCAGTAGTTTGGGACCAAGCTCCTACAATGAGCAGTTCTTC. Full variable domain (remainder filled in from reference TRBV19 and TRBJ2-1): DGGITQSPKYLFRKEGQNVTLSCEQNLNHDAMYWYRQDPGQGLRLIYYSQIVNDFQKGDIAEGYSVSREKKESFPLTVTSAQKNPTAFYLCASSLGPSSYNEQFFGPGTRLTVL.

This clone was seen once. V usage is TRBV7-9 and J usage is TRBJ1-1; D is perhaps TRBD1 (5 bases). This CDR3 contains 15 residues. Trimming took 3 bases from V and 5 from J, leaving 16 bases between them. From germline, CDR1 is SEHNR and CDR2 FQNEAQ (reference sequence). The CDR3 here is CASSFPEWGETEAFF. The CDR3 DNA reads TGTGCCAGCAGCTTCCCCGAGTGGGGGGAGACTGAAGCTTTCTTT. Full variable domain (remainder filled in from reference TRBV7-9 and TRBJ1-1): DTGVSQNPRHKITKRGQNVTFRCDPISEHNRLYWYRQTLGQGPEFLTYFQNEAQLEKSRLLSDRFSAERPKGSFSTLEIQRTEQGDSAMYLCASSFPEWGETEAFFGQGTRLTVV.

This chain uses TRBV21-1 with TRBJ1-3; the table's D call TRBD1 went unverified against the DNA. TRBV21-1 is a pseudogene locus. The CDR3 contains 19 residues. The CDR3 here is CASLDSGQVLNPHRNTIYF. In DNA form, the CDR3 reads TGTGCCAGCCTAGATTCTGGACAGGTCCTTAACCCCCATCGAAACACCATATATTTT.

This chain links TRBV9 with TRBJ1-2; weak D call: TRBD1 (6 bases). The CDR3 length is 15 residues. Germline CDR1 is SGDLS and CDR2 is YYNGEE. Trimming cost V 3 bases and J 7 bases, with 19 bases left between them. CDR3 sequence: CASSELPRGRGGYTF. The CDR3 region has the DNA TGTGCCAGCAGCGAATTGCCCCGGGGGCGTGGTGGCTACACCTTC. Supplemented by reference TRBV9 and TRBJ1-2, the full variable domain reads DSGVTQTPKHLITATGQRVTLRCSPRSGDLSVYWYQQSLDQGLQFLIQYYNGEERAKGNILERFSAQQFPDLHSELNLSSLELGDSALYFCASSELPRGRGGYTFGSGTRLTVV.

This clone was detected once. The chain joins TRBV11-2 to TRBJ2-1; TRBD2 agrees at 12 bases. CDR3 length: 18 amino acids. Germline V gives CDR1 SGHAT, CDR2 FQNNGV. The junction had 6 bases not matched to a gene; V was cut back by 0 bases and J by 3 bases. In nucleotides, the CDR3 is TGTGCCAGCAGCTTAGATCAAACTAGCGGGAGGTACTACAATGAGCAGTTCTTC. The encoded protein is CASSLDQTSGRYYNEQFF.

The rearrangement uses TRBV29-1 and TRBJ2-7, with 7 bases fitting TRBD2. After removal of 6 bases from V and 0 bases from J, the junction contained 5 bases not matched to a gene. This CDR3 comprises 13 residues. Germline V CDR1 and CDR2: SQVTM, ANQGSEA. For the CDR3, the DNA is TGCAGCGTAGCTAGCGGTTCCTCCTACGAGCAGTACTTC. This codes for CSVASGSSYEQYF.

This chain joins TRBV5-1 and TRBJ2-7, with TRBD2 identical over 8 bases. The CDR3 is made up of 14 amino acids. The ends lost 5 bases at V and 3 bases at J; junction bases unmatched: 7. Germline V gene lookup returns CDR1 SGHRS and CDR2 YFSETQ. In nucleotides, the CDR3 is TGCGCCAGCAGGCTTCGGCTAGCGGGCTACGAGCAGTACTTC. This codes for CASRLRLAGYEQYF.

V gene TRBV15 combines with J gene TRBJ1-1, with a possible D match to TRBD1 (5 bases). The germline CDR1 and CDR2 sequences are LNHNV and YYDKDF (reference sequence). V was cut by 5 bases and J by 4 bases, with 11 bases left in between. This CDR3 is 13 amino acids long. CDR3 sequence: CATSPGLGTEAFF. In DNA form, the CDR3 reads TGTGCCACCAGCCCAGGGTTGGGCACTGAAGCTTTCTTT.

The chain combines TRBV10-1 with TRBJ2-1; 13 positions match TRBD2. The CDR3 has 16 residues. In germline, CDR1 is WNHNN, CDR2 SYGVQD (reference sequence). Losses at the gene ends were 4 bases for V and 10 bases for J; bases not matched to a gene: 10. For the CDR3, the DNA is TGCGCCAGCAGTGGGGTGGCCGGGACTAGCGGGAAAGAGCAGTTCTTC. Its translation: CASSGVAGTSGKEQFF.

V and J are TRBV4-3 and TRBJ2-2; no reliable D call. This CDR3 has 15 residues. CDR1 is LGHNA and CDR2 is YSLEER in the germline V gene. V shed 5 bases and J shed 1 base, with 11 bases lying between them. CDR3 amino acids: CASSVSHMNTGELFF. The CDR3 DNA reads as TGCGCCAGCAGCGTATCTCACATGAACACCGGGGAGCTGTTTTTT.

This clone was recorded only once. V and J are TRBV5-4 and TRBJ1-1; D gene ambiguous. V lost 0 bases, J lost 6 bases, and 12 bases lay in between. Per the germline V gene, CDR1 is SGHNT and CDR2 is YYREEE (reference sequence). The CDR3 is 14 amino acids. The CDR3 is CASSLGTSKSEAFF. CDR3 sequence (DNA): TGTGCCAGCAGCTTGGGAACAAGTAAATCTGAAGCTTTCTTT.

This clone appeared a single time. The chain is built from TRBV4-3 and TRBJ2-7, with 7 bases fitting TRBD2. The CDR3 is 15 residues long. J gave up 1 base and V 0 bases, and 3 bases lay outside the gene matches. Germline V gene lookup returns CDR1 LGHNA and CDR2 YSLEER. DNA for the CDR3: TGCGCCAGCAGCCAAGACGCTAGCGGTTCCTACGAGCAGTACTTC. Amino acid sequence: CASSQDASGSYEQYF.

This sequence joins TRBV11-2 and TRBJ2-7, with TRBD2 matching 7 bases. There are 13 residues in the CDR3. Looked up from germline, CDR1 is SGHAT and CDR2 is FQNNGV. Trimming cost V 1 base and J 7 bases; bases outside gene matches: 4. The CDR3 bases are TGTGCCAGCAGCTTAGCGGGAGGCTGGGAGCAGTACTTC. Amino acid sequence: CASSLAGGWEQYF.

V gene TRBV5-6 combines with J gene TRBJ2-1, with D perhaps matching TRBD1 (6 bases). In germline, CDR1 is SGHDT, CDR2 YYEEEE. Deletions cut 0 bases from V and 6 bases from J, with 7 bases between. This CDR3 has 13 residues. This chain's CDR3 is CASSLEGVNEQFF. CDR3 nucleotides: TGTGCCAGCAGCTTGGAGGGGGTCAATGAGCAGTTCTTC.

This clone was counted once. The chain is built from TRBV29-1 and TRBJ1-2; tentatively, D is TRBD1 (5 bases). Per the germline V gene, CDR1 is SQVTM and CDR2 is ANQGSEA. This CDR3 spans 14 amino acids. V was cut by 2 bases and J by 8 bases, with 18 bases left in between. As DNA, the CDR3 is TGCAGCGTTGAACCCCTCAGGGTTCTTGGGGGCTACACCTTC. Its protein is CSVEPLRVLGGYTF.